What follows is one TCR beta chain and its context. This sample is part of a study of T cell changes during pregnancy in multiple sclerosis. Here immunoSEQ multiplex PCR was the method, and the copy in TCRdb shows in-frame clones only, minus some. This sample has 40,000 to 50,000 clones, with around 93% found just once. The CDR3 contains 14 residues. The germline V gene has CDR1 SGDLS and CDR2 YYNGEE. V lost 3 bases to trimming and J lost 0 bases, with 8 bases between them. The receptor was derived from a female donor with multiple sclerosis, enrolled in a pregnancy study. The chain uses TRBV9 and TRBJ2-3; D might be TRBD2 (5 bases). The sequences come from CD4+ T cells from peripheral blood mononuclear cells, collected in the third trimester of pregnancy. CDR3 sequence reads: CASSGSGSTDTQYF. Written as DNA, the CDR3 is TGTGCCAGCAGCGGGAGCGGAAGCACAGATACGCAGTATTTT. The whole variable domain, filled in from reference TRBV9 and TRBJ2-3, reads DSGVTQTPKHLITATGQRVTLRCSPRSGDLSVYWYQQSLDQGLQFLIQYYNGEERAKGNILERFSAQQFPDLHSELNLSSLELGDSALYFCASSGSGSTDTQYFGPGTRLTVL.